Listed below are T cell receptor beta chains from one sample, sequenced in a study of technical replicates of blood from a handful of donors. TCRdb's copy holds only in-frame clones and misses some; the assay was immunoSEQ multiplex PCR. The table lists 70,000 to 80,000 clones, 91% of them singletons. Sequencing was performed on T cells isolated from PBMCs. These receptors were collected from a human donor in good health. Some clones in this sample may be carry-over from other donors' samples. Both conserved end residues are part of each CDR3. The D gene is left open where the match is weak. Clone size is given for some rows only: seen once, a few or many times, or a class if the clone is expanded.

J | size | D | V | DNA | CDR3
TRBJ2-4 | - | - | TRBV21-1 | TGTGCCAGCAGCAAAGACGGAGGTGGCAAAGCCAAAAACATTCAGTACTTC | CASSKDGGGKAKNIQYF
TRBJ1-2 | - | TRBD1 | TRBV30 | TGTGCCTGGGCAGGGGGATCCTATGGCTACACCTTC | CAWAGGSYGYTF
TRBJ1-1 | - | - | TRBV11-2 | TGTGCCAGCAGCCAGATCGCCGGGGAGCGGGAAGCTTTCTTT | CASSQIAGEREAFF
TRBJ2-7 | - | TRBD2 | TRBV11-3 | TGTGCCAGCAGCCCCAGCGGGGGGGGCTACGAGCAGTACTTC | CASSPSGGGYEQYF
TRBJ1-5 | - | TRBD1 | TRBV5-4 | TGTGCCAGCAGCTTGGACAGGGGAAGCAATCAGCCCCAGCATTTT | CASSLDRGSNQPQHF
TRBJ2-1 | - | TRBD2 | TRBV7-9 | TGTGCCAGCAACCCAGCGGGAGGGCCCCGCAATGAGCAGTTCTTC | CASNPAGGPRNEQFF
TRBJ2-7 | once | TRBD2 | TRBV27 | TGTGCCAGCAGTTCTAGCGGGGGTTCCTACGAGCAGTACTTC | CASSSSGGSYEQYF
TRBJ1-1 | few | - | TRBV7-9 | TGTGCCAGCAGCTCTGGACATATGAACACTGAAGCTTTCTTT | CASSSGHMNTEAFF
TRBJ2-2 | once | TRBD1 | TRBV28 | TGTGCCAGCAGTTATACAGGGGGCCCTAGGGGGGAGCTGTTTTTT | CASSYTGGPRGELFF
TRBJ2-7 | once | TRBD2 | TRBV7-8 | TGTGCCAGCAGCTTAGCGCGGATAGCGGGAGGCGAGCAGTACTTC | CASSLARIAGGEQYF
TRBJ2-7 | - | - | TRBV5-5 | TGTGCCAGCAGCTTGCAAGGCTTGCGAAAAACTACCTACGAGCAGTACTTC | CASSLQGLRKTTYEQYF
TRBJ2-1 | - | TRBD1 | TRBV14 | TGTGCCAGCAGCAGGGACAGTACCAACAATGAGCAGTTCTTC | CASSRDSTNNEQFF
TRBJ2-3 | - | - | TRBV2 | TGTGCCAGCAGTGCAGGACTCAGCACAGATACGCAGTATTTT | CASSAGLSTDTQYF
TRBJ2-7 | - | TRBD2 | TRBV20-1 | TGCAGTGTGGCGGGAGCACACGAGCAGTACTTC | CSVAGAHEQYF
TRBJ2-1 | - | TRBD1 | TRBV10-3 | TGTGCCATCCGGGGGGACAGGGTAGTTTCCTACAATGAGCAGTTCTTC | CAIRGDRVVSYNEQFF
TRBJ2-7 | - | TRBD1 | TRBV15 | TGTGCCACCAGCACCCGGACAGGGAGCTACGAGCAGTACTTC | CATSTRTGSYEQYF
TRBJ1-1 | - | TRBD1 | TRBV30 | TGTGCCTGGAGTGTATCAGGGGGCACTGAAGCTTTCTTT | CAWSVSGGTEAFF
TRBJ2-1 | once | - | TRBV9 | TGTGCCAGCAGCGTAGTGGAGAGCTCCTACAATGAGCAGTTCTTC | CASSVVESSYNEQFF
TRBJ2-5 | - | TRBD2 | TRBV7-6 | TGTGCCAGCAGCCCAGGGACTAGCGGGAGACAGACCCAGTACTTC | CASSPGTSGRQTQYF
TRBJ1-1 | - | TRBD1 | TRBV29-1 | TGCAGCGTTTCTACATTGGACAGGGGGCCGTCCACTGAAGCTTTCTTT | CSVSTLDRGPSTEAFF